A selection of T cell receptor beta chains follows, all from one sample in a study of blood T cell repertoires in COVID-19. Measured with immunoSEQ multiplex PCR; TCRdb has only the in-frame clones, and not every one. In the table there are tens of thousands of clones, 75% to 90% of which are singletons. The sequenced sample was peripheral blood. The receptor set was obtained from a woman of 80 years or more with active COVID-19. CDR3s include the opening cysteine and the closing phenylalanine or tryptophan. The D gene is left open where the match is weak. The listing skips clone size in some rows; elsewhere it reads once, few, many or a size class.

length,V,size,D,J,CDR3,DNA
13,TRBV14,.,.,TRBJ2-5,CASRVGGHETQYF,TGTGCCAGCAGAGTGGGGGGGCATGAGACCCAGTACTTC
14,TRBV19,.,.,TRBJ2-1,CASSLWGGHNEQFF,TGTGCCAGTAGTCTTTGGGGGGGGCACAATGAGCAGTTCTTC
14,TRBV28,.,.,TRBJ1-5,CASSRVTAYQPQHF,TGTGCCAGCAGTCGTGTGACAGCTTATCAGCCCCAGCATTTT
15,TRBV2,.,.,TRBJ1-3,CASSEGAAGLDTIYF,TGTGCCAGCAGTGAAGGGGCGGCGGGGTTAGACACCATATATTTT
13,TRBV2,once,TRBD1,TRBJ1-4,CASSRTGSEKLFF,TGTGCCAGCAGTCGGACAGGGTCGGAAAAACTGTTTTTT
16,TRBV6-6,.,.,TRBJ2-3,CASSYDRRNSAYTQYF,TGTGCCAGCAGTTATGACAGGCGGAACTCTGCGTATACGCAGTATTTT
14,TRBV6-4,.,.,TRBJ2-1,CASRATSNTYEQFF,TGTGCCAGCAGGGCAACTAGTAATACCTACGAGCAGTTCTTC
14,TRBV7-9,.,TRBD1,TRBJ2-7,CASQPGQGVYEQYF,TGTGCCAGCCAACCGGGACAGGGAGTCTACGAGCAGTACTTC
15,TRBV13,.,TRBD1,TRBJ1-3,CASSADRGQGNTIYF,TGTGCCAGCAGCGCTGACAGGGGGCAAGGAAACACCATATATTTT
14,TRBV2,.,TRBD1,TRBJ1-4,CASRGTGAYEKLFF,TGTGCCAGCAGGGGGACAGGGGCGTATGAAAAACTGTTTTTT
12,TRBV6-6,.,.,TRBJ2-7,CASSLPQREQYF,TGTGCCAGCAGCTTACCCCAGAGGGAGCAGTACTTC
12,TRBV29-1,.,TRBD1,TRBJ2-7,CSVYRGSHEQYF,TGCAGCGTGTACAGGGGTTCCCACGAGCAGTACTTC
17,TRBV14,.,.,TRBJ2-4,CASSPPTTGFGKNIQYF,TGTGCCAGCAGCCCTCCTACGACAGGATTTGGCAAAAACATTCAGTACTTC
14,TRBV3-1/TRBV3-2,.,TRBD2,TRBJ2-2,CASRGTSRAGELFF,TGTGCCAGCAGGGGGACTAGCCGGGCCGGGGAGCTGTTTTTT
12,TRBV6-5,.,.,TRBJ2-7,CALRGVPYEQYF,TGTGCCCTGCGAGGCGTACCCTACGAGCAGTACTTC
15,TRBV19,.,TRBD2,TRBJ2-7,CASSRLAPGDLEQYF,TGTGCCAGTAGCCGACTAGCGCCTGGGGATTTGGAGCAGTACTTC
14,TRBV6-6,.,TRBD2,TRBJ2-7,CASSIAGITSEQYF,TGTGCCAGCAGTATAGCGGGAATCACCTCCGAGCAGTACTTC
15,TRBV5-1,.,TRBD2,TRBJ2-1,CASSLSGSSYNEQFF,TGCGCCAGCAGCCTCAGCGGGAGTTCCTACAATGAGCAGTTCTTC
13,TRBV27,.,.,TRBJ1-2,CASSRGREDGYTF,TGTGCCAGCAGTCGGGGGCGGGAGGATGGCTACACCTTC
16,TRBV28,.,TRBD1,TRBJ1-4,CASSLTGGAFNEKLFF,TGTGCCAGCAGTTTAACAGGGGGCGCCTTTAATGAAAAACTGTTTTTT